This T cell receptor (beta chain) was identified during a study of shared clonotypes between healthy human individuals. A word on this clone: Antigen: not known.

There are 16 residues in the CDR3. CDR1 is KGHSH, CDR2 LQKENI, per germline. Trimming at V came to 6 bases and at J to 5 bases, leaving 9 bases not matched to a gene. The method was immunoSEQ multiplex PCR; TCRdb's version includes in-frame clones alone and lacks a portion of them. The sample consists of some 500,000 clones, more than 95% of them appearing once. General observations from the study: Despite large depth, sorted-subset datasets appeared incompletely sequenced. In a handful of donors, 4.5% to 5.5% of naive CD4 clonotypes appeared in common. All-four-donor shared clonotypes had higher generation probabilities than non-shared clonotypes did.

The TCR sequence derives from a young woman in good health. The chain uses TRBV18 and TRBJ2-2; 10 nucleotides match TRBD2. Material: naive CD4+ T cells sorted from blood. Subset of the sample: CD45RA+ positively selected. CDR3 sequence reads: CASSNLAGVDTGELFF. The DNA for the CDR3 is TGTGCCAGCTCTAACCTAGCGGGAGTTGATACCGGGGAGCTGTTTTTT. Looking up the rest from reference TRBV18 and TRBJ2-2 gives the full variable domain: NAGVMQNPRHLVRRRGQEARLRCSPMKGHSHVYWYRQLPEEGLKFMVYLQKENIIDESGMPKERFSAEFPKEGPSILRIQQVVRGDSAAYFCASSNLAGVDTGELFFGEGSRLTVL.